The 32 T cell receptor beta chains presented below share a single source sample, sequenced in a study of CD8+CD57+ T cells in acquired aplastic anemia. CD8+CD57+ cell expansion had been shown by flow cytometry in patients chosen for sequencing. TCR beta VDJ and CDR3 profiles were obtained from a genomic DNA template. In TCRdb, the reads were re-called with MiXCR into one record per CDR3 protein. The sample has 150,000 to 200,000 distinct CDR3 sequences; 40% to 50% are singletons. The sample comprised sorted CD4+, CD8+, or CD8+CD57+ T cells (not recorded which) from PBMCs. All receptors derive from a human donor with aplastic anemia.

This clonotype was counted only a few times. This rearrangement joins TRBV3-1 to TRBJ2-1; 8 nucleotides align to TRBD2. V gave up 4 bases and J gave up 8 bases; unmatched junction bases: 7. The V gene's germline CDR1 is LGHDT and CDR2 YNNKEL (reference sequence). The CDR3 sequence is 14 residues long. CDR3 sequence: CASSLERGPDEQFF. The DNA of the CDR3 is TGTGCCAGCAGCCTGGAGCGGGGGCCCGATGAGCAGTTCTTC.

CDR3 loop: CASSTGTSGGAETQYF. In DNA, the CDR3 is TGTGCCAGCAGCACCGGGACTAGCGGGGGGGCAGAGACCCAGTACTTC. The V and J genes are TRBV9 and TRBJ2-5; 16 bases map to TRBD2. The V segment lost 4 bases and the J segment 4 bases; nucleotides outside the gene matches: 4. Germline V gene data show CDR1 as SGDLS and CDR2 as YYNGEE. This CDR3 region has 16 residues.

V gene TRBV5-5 combines with J gene TRBJ2-4; TRBD1 agrees at 7 bases. Germline CDR1 is SGHKS and CDR2 is YYEKEE (reference sequence). V was pared by 5 bases and J by 8 bases, with 7 bases of the junction left unmatched. CDR3 length: 13 amino acids. This CDR3 reads CASSRDSADIQYF. CDR3 bases: TGTGCCAGCAGTAGGGACAGTGCGGACATTCAGTACTTC.

This clonotype has a count of ten or more. J is TRBJ1-2 and V is TRBV19; 9 bases match TRBD1. The germline V gene has CDR1 LNHDA and CDR2 SQIVND (reference sequence). CDR3 length: 14 residues. V shed 9 bases and J 1 base; nucleotides not matched to a gene: 6. CDR3 sequence: CASAGTGINYGYTF. The DNA of the CDR3 is TGTGCCAGCGCCGGGACAGGGATTAACTATGGCTACACCTTC. Looking up the rest from reference TRBV19 and TRBJ1-2 gives the full variable domain: DGGITQSPKYLFRKEGQNVTLSCEQNLNHDAMYWYRQDPGQGLRLIYYSQIVNDFQKGDIAEGYSVSREKKESFPLTVTSAQKNPTAFYLCASAGTGINYGYTFGSGTRLTVV.

The rearrangement links TRBV9 to TRBJ2-7, with TRBD1 matching 9 bases. Trimming took 1 base from V and 2 from J; bases not matched to a gene: 7. CDR1 and CDR2 (germline): SGDLS, YYNGEE. This CDR3 is 16 amino acids long. CDR3 sequence: CASSVSSGQGAYEQYF. In nucleotides, the CDR3 is TGTGCCAGCAGCGTAAGTTCGGGACAGGGAGCCTACGAGCAGTACTTC. Looking up the rest from reference TRBV9 and TRBJ2-7 gives the full variable domain: DSGVTQTPKHLITATGQRVTLRCSPRSGDLSVYWYQQSLDQGLQFLIQYYNGEERAKGNILERFSAQQFPDLHSELNLSSLELGDSALYFCASSVSSGQGAYEQYFGPGTRLTVT.

The rearrangement uses TRBV10-3 and TRBJ1-5, with D hard to call. CDR3 length: 14 amino acids. The germline V and J ends were trimmed by 3 bases and 7 bases, with 13 bases remaining between them. Per germline, CDR1 ENHRY and CDR2 SYGVKD. CDR3 loop: CAISEYGVGQPQHF. CDR3 bases: TGTGCCATCAGTGAATACGGGGTAGGGCAGCCCCAGCATTTT.

The chain has TRBV5-1 and TRBJ2-7; the match to TRBD1 covers 8 bases. Unmatched junction bases numbered 6, after V lost 4 bases and J lost 3 bases. The CDR3 is 14 amino acids. Germline loops: CDR1 SGHRS, CDR2 YFSETQ. CDR3 in amino acids: CASSKGQAHYEQYF. CDR3 DNA sequence: TGCGCCAGCAGCAAGGGACAGGCCCACTACGAGCAGTACTTC.

This chain links TRBV19 with TRBJ2-2; no clear D. CDR1 LNHDA and CDR2 SQIVND come from the germline V gene (reference sequence). The CDR3 is 15 amino acids. Trimming pared 2 bases from V and 3 bases from J, leaving 10 bases between. The CDR3 DNA reads as TGTGCCAGTAGTATAATGGCCAGCTACACCGGGGAGCTGTTTTTT. Translated: CASSIMASYTGELFF.

The J gene is TRBJ2-6, the V gene TRBV24-1; the D gene is possibly TRBD1 (6 bases). The V end was cut by 5 bases, the J end by 0 bases, with 10 bases between. Germline V gene lookup returns CDR1 KGHDR and CDR2 SFDVKD. This CDR3 is 16 amino acids long. Here the CDR3 DNA reads TGTGCCACCAGTGTACCGGACAGCTCTGGGGCCAACGTCCTGACTTTC. This translates into CATSVPDSSGANVLTF.

This clonotype was counted ten times or more. The genes are TRBV7-2 and TRBJ2-1; D possibly corresponds to TRBD2 (5 bases). The V gene's germline CDR1 is SGHTA and CDR2 FQGNSA. V lost 1 base, J lost 15 bases, and 13 bases lay in between. The CDR3 consists of 12 residues. CDR3 region: CASSLVPTEGFF. DNA for the CDR3: TGTGCCAGCAGCTTAGTTCCTACCGAGGGGTTCTTC.

The chain links TRBV7-6 to TRBJ2-5; TRBD2 agrees at 9 bases. With 1 base clipped from V and 2 bases from J, the junction kept 17 bases outside the gene matches. The germline CDR1 and CDR2 sequences are SGHVS and FNYEAQ. This CDR3 contains 20 residues. This chain's CDR3 is CASSLVRTSEGAVLQETQYF. The CDR3 region has the DNA TGTGCCAGCAGCTTAGTAAGGACTAGCGAGGGGGCCGTCTTACAAGAGACCCAGTACTTC.

In this sample, this clonotype turned up a few times. Since a much larger clone is just one base distant, this may be a read error. The chain couples TRBV12-3 or TRBV12-4 to TRBJ2-3, with unresolved D. This CDR3 has 12 residues. Trimming took off 11 bases at V and 6 bases at J, with 15 bases between the two ends. The CDR3 nucleotides are TGTGCCGGCATGACCCGGACCGATACGCAGTATTTT. This codes for CAGMTRTDTQYF.

This sequence joins TRBV19 and TRBJ1-1, with D hard to call. V gave up 6 bases and J gave up 6 bases, with 14 bases separating them. This CDR3 region has 13 residues. The germline CDR1 and CDR2 sequences are LNHDA and SQIVND (reference sequence). The CDR3 DNA follows: TGTGCCAGTAGGCCCTACGACCTTTCTGAAGCTTTCTTT. Amino acid sequence: CASRPYDLSEAFF.

The table lists this clonotype with many counts. The J gene is TRBJ1-1, the V gene TRBV6-8; possible D gene TRBD1, 5 bases. V was clipped by 7 bases and J by 1 base, with 16 bases between them. CDR1 and CDR2 from the germline V gene are MNHGY and SAAAGT. The CDR3 length is 15 residues. As DNA, the CDR3 is TGTGCCAGCAAGCGATGCGGGGGAAGGAACACTGAAGCTTTCTTT. Protein sequence: CASKRCGGRNTEAFF.

Details on this clonotype: This could be a read error, since a much larger clone is one nucleotide away. The chain combines TRBV12-3 or TRBV12-4 with TRBJ2-2; D not resolved. The CDR3 sequence is 15 residues long. The CDR3 DNA reads TGTTCCAGCGCCTGGAAGGGTTCGAACACCGGGGAGCTGTTTTTT. Protein: CSSAWKGSNTGELFF.

Many counts were recorded for this clonotype. The rearrangement links TRBV5-4 to TRBJ1-1, with 9 bases that match TRBD1. V trimming: 6 bases; J trimming: 6 bases; junction bases outside the gene matches: 6. Germline V gives CDR1 SGHNT, CDR2 YYREEE (reference sequence). The CDR3 covers 13 residues. The CDR3 reads CASNRDRESEAFF. CDR3 coding DNA: TGTGCCAGCAACCGGGACAGGGAGTCTGAAGCTTTCTTT.

V gene TRBV5-5 combines with J gene TRBJ1-1, with 8 bases fitting TRBD1. The CDR3 extends over 14 amino acids. CDR1 and CDR2 from the germline V gene are SGHKS and YYEKEE (reference sequence). V was clipped by 5 bases and J by 3 bases; unmatched bases: 6. The CDR3 DNA is TGTGCCAGCAGGAGGACAGGGCAGGACACTGAAGCTTTCTTT. Amino acids: CASRRTGQDTEAFF.

The chain carries TRBV19 and TRBJ1-2, with 7 bases identical to TRBD1. Germline CDR1 and CDR2: LNHDA and SQIVND (reference sequence). The length of the CDR3 is 15 residues. V dropped 3 bases and J dropped 4; count of bases not matched to a gene: 8. Here the CDR3 reads CASSMRGGQLYGYTF. The CDR3 DNA reads TGTGCCAGTAGTATGCGTGGGGGACAGCTCTATGGCTACACCTTC.

This chain links TRBV10-3 with TRBJ2-7; D assignment may be TRBD1 or TRBD2 (6 bases each). The germline gives CDR1 ENHRY, CDR2 SYGVKD. Trimming took off 11 bases at V and 1 base at J, with 21 bases between the two ends. The CDR3 is 15 residues long. The CDR3 loop reads CAALNGRGGSYEQYF. DNA of the CDR3: TGTGCCGCCCTTAATGGCAGGGGAGGATCCTACGAGCAGTACTTC.

This chain joins TRBV10-3 and TRBJ2-7; 9 bases agree with TRBD1. CDR3 length equals 16 residues. V was pared by 4 bases and J by 1 base, with 8 bases of the junction left unmatched. CDR1 is ENHRY, CDR2 SYGVKD, per germline. Here the CDR3 reads CAISGASGTGSYEQYF. CDR3 coding DNA: TGTGCCATCAGTGGAGCCTCCGGGACAGGGTCCTACGAGCAGTACTTC.

Turning to this clonotype: This clone may be a read error of a much larger clone one base away. The chain employs TRBV20-1 and TRBJ1-2; possibly TRBD1 for D (6 bases). This CDR3 contains 13 residues. Trimming pared 1 base from V and 2 bases from J, leaving 8 bases between. The germline V gene has CDR1 DFQATT and CDR2 SNEGSKA (reference sequence). The CDR3 is CSARGRGNYGYTF. The CDR3 region has the DNA TGCAGTGCTAGAGGCAGGGGAAACTATGGCTACACCTTC.

This clonotype showed up just once. The CDR3 protein is CASRVTLNTEAFF. The CDR3, as DNA: TGTGCCAGCAGGGTCACGTTGAACACTGAAGCTTTCTTT. The chain has TRBV2 and TRBJ1-1; D unresolved. Looked up from germline, CDR1 is SNHLY and CDR2 is FYNNEI. Trimming shortened V by 6 bases and J by 0 bases, and 8 bases separated the two germline ends. This CDR3 comprises 13 residues.

Ten or more counts support this clonotype. V and J are TRBV5-1 and TRBJ1-2, with 7 bases identical to TRBD1. The CDR3 is 15 residues long. Germline CDR1 is SGHRS and CDR2 is YFSETQ. Trimming took 0 bases from V and 7 from J; bases not matched to a gene: 9. The CDR3 is CASSLEAGGRGGYTF. In nucleotides, the CDR3 is TGCGCCAGCAGCTTGGAGGCAGGGGGTAGAGGTGGCTACACCTTC.

This clonotype was counted at least ten times. The chain uses TRBV20-1 and TRBJ2-1, with 12 bases aligning to TRBD2. Per germline, CDR1 DFQATT and CDR2 SNEGSKA (reference sequence). The ends lost 2 bases at V and 9 bases at J; junction bases unmatched: 2. The CDR3 totals 13 residues. DNA for the CDR3: TGCAGTGCTAGACTAGCGGGGGGGCGTGAGCAGTTCTTC. It yields the protein CSARLAGGREQFF.

This clonotype was seen at least ten times. V usage is TRBV5-1 and J usage is TRBJ1-2; unclear D gene. V lost 1 base to trimming and J lost 1 base, with 8 bases between them. CDR1 is SGHRS and CDR2 is YFSETQ in the germline V gene. The CDR3 is 14 amino acids. The CDR3 sequence is CASSLTQLNYGYTF. Written as DNA, the CDR3 is TGCGCCAGCAGCTTGACGCAACTTAACTATGGCTACACCTTC.

This clonotype showed up many times. V is TRBV6-4 and J is TRBJ1-2; TRBD1 might be the D (5 bases). V lost 3 bases and J 0 bases, leaving 11 bases between the germline ends. Germline-derived CDR1 and CDR2 are MRHNA and SNTAGT. The CDR3 is 15 residues long. This CDR3 reads CASSETGASNYGYTF. CDR3 nucleotides: TGTGCCAGCAGTGAAACAGGTGCCTCTAACTATGGCTACACCTTC.

The J gene is TRBJ1-1, the V gene TRBV5-1; D not resolved. V was shortened by 0 bases and J by 14 bases, with 11 bases between the two germline ends. CDR1 SGHRS and CDR2 YFSETQ come from the germline V gene. The CDR3 runs 11 residues. The CDR3 protein is CASSLGLEVFF. The CDR3 DNA is TGCGCCAGCAGCTTGGGACTTGAAGTGTTCTTT. Drawing the rest from reference TRBV5-1 and TRBJ1-1, the complete variable domain is KAGVTQTPRYLIKTRGQQVTLSCSPISGHRSVSWYQQTPGQGLQFLFEYFSETQRNKGNFPGRFSGRQFSNSRSEMNVSTLELGDSALYLCASSLGLEVFFGQGTRLTVV.

This clonotype was seen many times. The J gene is TRBJ2-7, the V gene TRBV7-6; 7 bases fit TRBD1. The germline CDR1 and CDR2 sequences are SGHVS and FNYEAQ. The CDR3 runs 13 residues. Trimming took 5 bases from V and 1 from J; bases not matched to a gene: 2. The chain's CDR3 is CASSRDSSYEQYF. Written as DNA, the CDR3 is TGTGCCAGCAGCCGGGACAGTTCCTACGAGCAGTACTTC.

This clonotype was seen a single time. The rearrangement joins TRBV6-2 or TRBV6-3 to TRBJ2-5; D uncertain. This CDR3 has 14 amino acids. V was clipped by 1 base and J by 0 bases, with 6 bases between them. The germline V gene encodes CDR1 MNHEY and CDR2 SVGEGT. The CDR3 nucleotides are TGTGCCAGCAGTTACTGGACGAACCAAGAGACCCAGTACTTC. This codes for CASSYWTNQETQYF.

The rearrangement joins TRBV10-2 to TRBJ2-7, with 7 nucleotides matching TRBD1. Losses at the gene ends were 0 bases for V and 6 bases for J; bases not matched to a gene: 8. The V gene's germline CDR1 is WSHSY and CDR2 SAAADI. The CDR3 length is 15 residues. The CDR3 loop is CASSESTAGGSEQYF. CDR3 coding DNA: TGCGCCAGCAGTGAGTCGACGGCAGGGGGAAGCGAGCAGTACTTC.

This clonotype was recorded at least ten times. V usage is TRBV6-2 or TRBV6-3 and J usage is TRBJ1-1, with D unclear. The germline CDR1 and CDR2 sequences are MNHEY and SVGEGT. The germline V and J ends were trimmed by 2 bases and 1 base, with 5 bases remaining between them. The CDR3 runs to 13 residues. The CDR3 is CASSYIKNTEAFF. The CDR3, as DNA: TGTGCCAGCAGTTACATTAAGAACACTGAAGCTTTCTTT.

This clonotype occurred a few times. The rearrangement joins TRBV5-1 to TRBJ2-3; TRBD2 matches 9 bases. Trimming cost V 0 bases and J 4 bases; bases outside gene matches: 6. This CDR3 contains 16 residues. Germline lookup yields CDR1 SGHRS and CDR2 YFSETQ. CDR3 in DNA: TGCGCCAGCAGCTTGGCCGGGCGGGGGGGCCCAGATACGCAGTATTTT. This encodes CASSLAGRGGPDTQYF.